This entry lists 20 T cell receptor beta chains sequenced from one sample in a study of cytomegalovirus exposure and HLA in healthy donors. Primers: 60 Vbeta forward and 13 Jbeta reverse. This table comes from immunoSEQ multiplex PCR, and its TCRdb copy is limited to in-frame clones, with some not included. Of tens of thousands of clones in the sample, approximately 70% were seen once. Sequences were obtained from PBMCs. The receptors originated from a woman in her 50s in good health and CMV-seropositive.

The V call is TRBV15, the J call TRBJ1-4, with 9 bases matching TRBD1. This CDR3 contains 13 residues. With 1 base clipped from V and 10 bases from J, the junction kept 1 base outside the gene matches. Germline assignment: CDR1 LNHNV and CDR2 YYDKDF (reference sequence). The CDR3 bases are TGTGCCACCAGCAGAGGGACAGGGGTAAAACTGTTTTTT. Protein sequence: CATSRGTGVKLFF.

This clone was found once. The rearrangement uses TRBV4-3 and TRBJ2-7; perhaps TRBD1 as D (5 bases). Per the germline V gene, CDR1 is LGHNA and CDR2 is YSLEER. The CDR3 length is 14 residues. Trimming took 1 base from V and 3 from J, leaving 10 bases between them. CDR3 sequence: CASSQAREFYEQYF. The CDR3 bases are TGCGCCAGCAGCCAAGCCAGGGAATTCTACGAGCAGTACTTC.

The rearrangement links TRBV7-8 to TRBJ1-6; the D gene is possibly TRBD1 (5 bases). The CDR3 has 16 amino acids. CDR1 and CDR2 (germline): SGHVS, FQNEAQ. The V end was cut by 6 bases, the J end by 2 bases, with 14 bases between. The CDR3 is CASRGGRGTYNSPLHF. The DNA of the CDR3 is TGTGCCAGCAGGGGGGGTAGAGGAACCTATAATTCACCCCTCCACTTT.

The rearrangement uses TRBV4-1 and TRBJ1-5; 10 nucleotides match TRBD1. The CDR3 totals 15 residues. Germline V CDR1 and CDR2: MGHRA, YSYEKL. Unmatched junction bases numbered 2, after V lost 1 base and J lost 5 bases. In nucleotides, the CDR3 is TGCGCCAGCAGCCAAGGACAGGGGGCTTATCAGCCCCAGCATTTT. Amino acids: CASSQGQGAYQPQHF.

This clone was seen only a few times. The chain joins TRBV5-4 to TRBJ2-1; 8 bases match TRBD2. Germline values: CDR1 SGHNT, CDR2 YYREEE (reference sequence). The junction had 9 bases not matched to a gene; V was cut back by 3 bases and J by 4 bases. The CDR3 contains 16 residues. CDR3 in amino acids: CASSSSTGGLYNEQFF. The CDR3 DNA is TGTGCCAGCAGCTCCTCGACGGGGGGGCTTTACAATGAGCAGTTCTTC.

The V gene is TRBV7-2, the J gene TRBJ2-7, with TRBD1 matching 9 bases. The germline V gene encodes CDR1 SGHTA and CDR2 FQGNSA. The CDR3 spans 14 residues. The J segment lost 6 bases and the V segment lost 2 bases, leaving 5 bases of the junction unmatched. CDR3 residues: CASSLSPTGGEQYF. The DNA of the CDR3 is TGTGCCAGCAGCTTATCACCGACAGGGGGCGAGCAGTACTTC.

The CDR3 DNA sequence: TGTGCCAGCAGTCCACCAGACTCTAATGAAAAACTGTTTTTT. Protein product: CASSPPDSNEKLFF. This chain joins TRBV28 and TRBJ1-4; D unclear. The germline V gene has CDR1 MDHEN and CDR2 SYDVKM. With 5 bases removed from V and 3 bases from J, the gap between germline ends came to 10 bases. The CDR3 consists of 14 residues.

As DNA, the CDR3 is TGTGCCTGGAATTTTGGGGGGACCTACGAGCAGTACTTC. It codes for CAWNFGGTYEQYF. V gene TRBV30 combines with J gene TRBJ2-7; a weak D match, TRBD2 (6 bases). The CDR3 contains 13 residues. Germline CDR1 GTSNPN, CDR2 SVGIG (reference sequence). Trimming took 4 bases from V and 2 from J, leaving 12 bases between them.

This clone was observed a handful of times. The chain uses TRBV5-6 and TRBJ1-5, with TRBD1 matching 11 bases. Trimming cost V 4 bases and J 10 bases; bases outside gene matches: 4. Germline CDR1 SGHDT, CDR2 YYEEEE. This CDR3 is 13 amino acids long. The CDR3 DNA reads TGTGCCAGCAGCGGGGGACAGGGGGACCCCCAGCATTTT. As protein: CASSGGQGDPQHF.

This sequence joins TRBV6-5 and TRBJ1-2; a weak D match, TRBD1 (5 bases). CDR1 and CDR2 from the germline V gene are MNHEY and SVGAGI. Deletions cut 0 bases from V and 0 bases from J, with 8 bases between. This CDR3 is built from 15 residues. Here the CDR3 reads CASSYSQAPNYGYTF. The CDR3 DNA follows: TGTGCCAGCAGTTACTCACAGGCTCCTAACTATGGCTACACCTTC.

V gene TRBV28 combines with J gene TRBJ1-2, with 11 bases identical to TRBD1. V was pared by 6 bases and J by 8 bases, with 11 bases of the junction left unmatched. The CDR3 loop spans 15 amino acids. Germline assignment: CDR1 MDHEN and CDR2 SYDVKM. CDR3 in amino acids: CASRTGTGGGGGYTF. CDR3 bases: TGTGCCAGCAGGACCGGGACAGGGGGTGGGGGAGGCTACACCTTC.

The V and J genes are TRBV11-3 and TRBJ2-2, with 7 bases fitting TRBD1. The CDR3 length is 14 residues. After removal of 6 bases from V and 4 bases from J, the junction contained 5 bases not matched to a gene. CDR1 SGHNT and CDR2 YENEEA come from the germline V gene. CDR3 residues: CASRLQGPTGELFF. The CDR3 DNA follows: TGTGCCAGCAGACTACAGGGGCCCACCGGGGAGCTGTTTTTT.

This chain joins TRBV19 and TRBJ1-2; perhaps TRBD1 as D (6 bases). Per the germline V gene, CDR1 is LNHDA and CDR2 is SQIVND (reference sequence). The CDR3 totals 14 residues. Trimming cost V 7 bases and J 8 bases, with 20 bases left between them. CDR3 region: CASTRQGLIYGYTF. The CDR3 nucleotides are TGTGCCAGTACTCGGCAGGGGTTGATTTACGGCTACACCTTC.

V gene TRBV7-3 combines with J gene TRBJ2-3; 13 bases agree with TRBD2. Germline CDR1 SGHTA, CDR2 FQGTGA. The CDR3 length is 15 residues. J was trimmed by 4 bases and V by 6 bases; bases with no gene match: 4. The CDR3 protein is CASSRTSGSSDTQYF. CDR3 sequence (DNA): TGTGCCAGCAGTAGGACTAGCGGGAGTTCAGATACGCAGTATTTT.

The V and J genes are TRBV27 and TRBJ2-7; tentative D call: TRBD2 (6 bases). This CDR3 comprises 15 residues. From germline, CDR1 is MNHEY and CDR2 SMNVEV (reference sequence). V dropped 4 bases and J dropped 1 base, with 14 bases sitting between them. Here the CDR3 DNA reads TGTGCCAGCAGTTCCCCGGGTGCGGGATCCTACGAGCAGTACTTC. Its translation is CASSSPGAGSYEQYF.

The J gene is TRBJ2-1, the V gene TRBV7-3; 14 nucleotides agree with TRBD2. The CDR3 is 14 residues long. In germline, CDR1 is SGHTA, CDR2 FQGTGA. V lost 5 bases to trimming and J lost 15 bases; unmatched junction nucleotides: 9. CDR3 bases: TGTGCCAGCAGCGGGACTAGCGGGGGTCCCCAGTTGTTCTTC. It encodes CASSGTSGGPQLFF.

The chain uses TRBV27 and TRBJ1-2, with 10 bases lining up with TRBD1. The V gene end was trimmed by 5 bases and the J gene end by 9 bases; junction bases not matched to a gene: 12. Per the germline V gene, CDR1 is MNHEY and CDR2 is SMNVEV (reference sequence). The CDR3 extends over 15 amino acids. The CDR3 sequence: CASSTPGTGDGSYTF. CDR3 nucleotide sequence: TGTGCCAGCAGTACACCCGGGACAGGGGACGGTAGCTACACCTTC.

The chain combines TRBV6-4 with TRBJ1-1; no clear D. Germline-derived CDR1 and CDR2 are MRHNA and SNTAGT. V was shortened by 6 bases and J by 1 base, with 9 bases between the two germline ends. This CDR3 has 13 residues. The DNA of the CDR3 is TGTGCCAGCAGCGAGCAGGAGAACACTGAAGCTTTCTTT. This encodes CASSEQENTEAFF.

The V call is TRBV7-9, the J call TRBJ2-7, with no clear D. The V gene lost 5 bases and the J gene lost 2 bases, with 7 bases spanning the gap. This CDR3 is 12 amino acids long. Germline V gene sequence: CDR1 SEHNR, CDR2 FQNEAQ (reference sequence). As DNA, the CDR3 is TGTGCCAGCAGCAGAGAGACCTACGAGCAGTACTTC. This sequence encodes CASSRETYEQYF.

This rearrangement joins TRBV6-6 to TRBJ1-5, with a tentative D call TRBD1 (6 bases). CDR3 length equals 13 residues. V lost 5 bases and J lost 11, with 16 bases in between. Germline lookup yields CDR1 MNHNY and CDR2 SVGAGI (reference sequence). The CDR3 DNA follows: TGTGCCAGCAGTGCAGGGGCCTATCAAGCCCAGCATTTT. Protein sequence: CASSAGAYQAQHF.